What follows are 17 T cell receptor beta chains derived from one specimen sequenced in a study of blood T cell repertoires in COVID-19. Clones were read by immunoSEQ multiplex PCR, and TCRdb kept only the in-frame ones, dropping some. The data show some 310,000 clones, 89% seen once. Sequencing used PBMCs or T cells enriched from blood (not recorded which). The receptors come from a woman aged 25 to 39 who had recovered from COVID-19.

Here the CDR3 reads CASSFLGQTTGELFF. CDR3 in DNA: TGTGCCAGCAGCTTTCTGGGACAGACTACCGGGGAGCTGTTTTTT. The chain employs TRBV5-6 and TRBJ2-2; 7 nucleotides match TRBD1. The trim removed 2 bases at V and 5 bases at J, leaving 6 bases unmatched. The CDR3 is made up of 15 amino acids. Germline CDR1 reads SGHDT; CDR2 reads YYEEEE.

The chain's CDR3 is CASSVGQFYNSPLHF. As DNA, the CDR3 is TGTGCCAGCAGCGTAGGGCAGTTCTATAATTCACCCCTCCACTTT. V is TRBV9 and J is TRBJ1-6; D not certain. CDR1 is SGDLS and CDR2 is YYNGEE in the germline V gene. The CDR3 length is 15 residues. Trimming removed 0 bases at V and 3 bases at J, with 7 bases between.

The chain joins TRBV28 to TRBJ1-5; D perhaps matches TRBD1 (5 bases). V shed 8 bases and J shed 6 bases, with 17 bases lying between them. The CDR3 consists of 14 residues. Germline loops: CDR1 MDHEN, CDR2 SYDVKM. Written as DNA, the CDR3 is TGTGCCAGCGGCCAAGAAGGGGCAAGTCAGCCCCAGCATTTT. Protein: CASGQEGASQPQHF.

This clone was seen only a few times. The gene calls are TRBV5-4 and TRBJ2-7; 11 nucleotides match TRBD2. The CDR3 is made up of 15 amino acids. Losses at the gene ends were 4 bases for V and 1 base for J; bases not matched to a gene: 4. CDR1 is SGHNT, CDR2 YYREEE, per germline (reference sequence). The CDR3 here is CASSPGLADSYEQYF. CDR3 DNA sequence: TGTGCCAGCAGCCCGGGACTAGCGGATTCCTACGAGCAGTACTTC.

The chain is built from TRBV30 and TRBJ2-7; TRBD2 matches at 8 bases. Germline CDR1 GTSNPN, CDR2 SVGIG (reference sequence). The CDR3 contains 18 residues. V gave up 0 bases and J gave up 7 bases; unmatched junction bases: 20. Here the CDR3 DNA reads TGTGCCTGGAGTGTATTTGGGCCCGCTGAAGCGGGAGTTTCAGAGCAGTACTTC. As protein: CAWSVFGPAEAGVSEQYF.

The chain has TRBV5-1 and TRBJ2-1; 10 positions match TRBD2. Germline CDR1 reads SGHRS; CDR2 reads YFSETQ. The ends lost 0 bases at V and 0 bases at J; junction bases unmatched: 6. This CDR3 is 18 amino acids long. In DNA, the CDR3 is TGCGCCAGCAGCTTGGGAGCGGGAGGGCCAAGCTCCTACAATGAGCAGTTCTTC. Its protein is CASSLGAGGPSSYNEQFF.

The chain joins TRBV4-2 to TRBJ1-1; 7 bases are shared with TRBD1. Per the germline V gene, CDR1 is LGHNA and CDR2 is YNFKEQ. V dropped 4 bases and J dropped 3; count of bases not matched to a gene: 5. This CDR3 is built from 14 residues. The CDR3 DNA sequence: TGTGCCAGCAGCCCCCGACAGGGCGACACTGAAGCTTTCTTT. This sequence encodes CASSPRQGDTEAFF.

The chain is built from TRBV7-9 and TRBJ2-7; TRBD2 agrees at 7 bases. The CDR3 runs to 16 residues. The germline V gene encodes CDR1 SEHNR and CDR2 FQNEAQ (reference sequence). V was clipped by 2 bases and J by 0 bases; unmatched bases: 7. DNA for the CDR3: TGTGCCAGCAGCTTAAGGGCGGGACTAATCTCCTACGAGCAGTACTTC. This encodes CASSLRAGLISYEQYF.

The CDR3 sequence: CSVDSGVGEAFF. The CDR3 DNA reads TGCAGCGTTGACTCAGGGGTAGGGGAAGCTTTCTTT. This chain links TRBV29-1 with TRBJ1-1; possible D gene TRBD1, 6 bases. The CDR3 loop spans 12 amino acids. With 3 bases removed from V and 8 bases from J, the gap between germline ends came to 13 bases. Germline loops: CDR1 SQVTM, CDR2 ANQGSEA.

This clone is a singleton in its sample. This chain joins TRBV6-1 and TRBJ1-5, with 7 bases fitting TRBD1. Trimming removed 3 bases from V and 7 bases from J; junction bases left unmatched: 6. CDR1 is MNHNS, CDR2 SASEGT, per germline. This CDR3 contains 14 residues. The CDR3 bases are TGTGCCAGCAGTGAGTTGTCAGGGGGACAGCCCCAGCATTTT. Translated, it gives CASSELSGGQPQHF.

The rearrangement joins TRBV7-2 to TRBJ2-7; the match to TRBD1 covers 7 bases. This CDR3 comprises 15 residues. V gave up 6 bases and J gave up 1 base; unmatched junction bases: 9. The germline gives CDR1 SGHTA, CDR2 FQGNSA. The CDR3 spells CASSPRDSRSYEQYF. Here the CDR3 DNA reads TGTGCCAGCAGTCCCCGGGACAGCCGGTCCTACGAGCAGTACTTC.

This chain joins TRBV10-3 and TRBJ2-4; a weak D match, TRBD2 (6 bases). The CDR3 contains 13 residues. Per germline, CDR1 ENHRY and CDR2 SYGVKD. V lost 4 bases and J 5 bases, leaving 9 bases between the germline ends. CDR3 in amino acids: CAISGGNENIQYF. Written as DNA, the CDR3 is TGTGCCATCAGTGGCGGGAATGAAAACATTCAGTACTTC.

The rearrangement links TRBV13 to TRBJ2-1; D possibly corresponds to TRBD1 (5 bases). Germline CDR1 reads PRHDT; CDR2 reads FYEKMQ (reference sequence). Between the trimmed V and J ends, which lost 4 bases and 3 bases, there was a span of 16 bases. This CDR3 is 16 amino acids long. CDR3 sequence reads: CASSSMTARFYNEQFF. For the CDR3, the DNA is TGTGCCAGCAGCTCGATGACAGCGAGGTTCTACAATGAGCAGTTCTTC. The complete variable domain, with remaining parts taken from reference TRBV13 and TRBJ2-1, reads AAGVIQSPRHLIKEKRETATLKCYPIPRHDTVYWYQQGPGQDPQFLISFYEKMQSDKGSIPDRFSAQQFSDYHSELNMSSLELGDSALYFCASSSMTARFYNEQFFGPGTRLTVL.

The rearrangement joins TRBV7-2 to TRBJ2-1; TRBD2 might be the D (6 bases). Germline CDR1 SGHTA, CDR2 FQGNSA. V was trimmed by 4 bases and J by 6 bases, leaving 16 bases between them. CDR3 size: 15 residues. Here the CDR3 reads CASSSRPGLSNEQFF. CDR3 coding DNA: TGTGCCAGCAGCTCCCGACCGGGACTTTCCAATGAGCAGTTCTTC.

In its sample, this clone was seen a few times. This chain connects TRBV12-3 or TRBV12-4 to TRBJ1-1; no clear D. There are 13 residues in the CDR3. V was clipped by 3 bases and J by 1 base, with 6 bases between them. This CDR3 is CASSFHPNTEAFF. The CDR3 coding sequence is TGTGCCAGCAGTTTTCATCCGAACACTGAAGCTTTCTTT.

This chain joins TRBV30 and TRBJ1-1; 8 nucleotides match TRBD1. Trimming took 3 bases from V and 4 from J; bases not matched to a gene: 4. CDR3 size: 13 residues. Germline V CDR1 and CDR2: GTSNPN, SVGIG (reference sequence). This chain's CDR3 is CAWRGQAVTEAFF. The CDR3 DNA follows: TGTGCCTGGAGGGGACAGGCGGTCACTGAAGCTTTCTTT.

The chain recombines TRBV7-3 with TRBJ1-6, with TRBD1 matching over 7 bases. The J segment lost 7 bases and the V segment lost 5 bases, leaving 8 bases of the junction unmatched. The germline V gene encodes CDR1 SGHTA and CDR2 FQGTGA. This CDR3 region has 15 residues. CDR3 protein: CASSPTGTANSPLHF. The CDR3, as DNA: TGTGCCAGCAGCCCCACCGGGACAGCAAATTCACCCCTCCACTTT.